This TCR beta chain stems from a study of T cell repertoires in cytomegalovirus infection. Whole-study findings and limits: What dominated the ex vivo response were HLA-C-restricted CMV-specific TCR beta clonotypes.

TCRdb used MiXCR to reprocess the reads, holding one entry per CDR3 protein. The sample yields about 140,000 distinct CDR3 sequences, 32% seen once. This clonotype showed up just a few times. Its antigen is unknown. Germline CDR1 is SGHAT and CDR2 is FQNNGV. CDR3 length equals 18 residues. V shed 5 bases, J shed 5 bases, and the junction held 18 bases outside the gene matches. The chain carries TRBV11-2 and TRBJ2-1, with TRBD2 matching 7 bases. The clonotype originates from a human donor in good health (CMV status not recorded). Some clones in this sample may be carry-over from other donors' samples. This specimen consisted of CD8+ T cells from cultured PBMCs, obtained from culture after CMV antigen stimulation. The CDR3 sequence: CASSQPTGPREENNEQFF. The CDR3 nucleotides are TGTGCCAGCAGCCAACCTACGGGGCCACGGGAGGAAAACAATGAGCAGTTCTTC.